This passage covers 28 T cell receptor beta chains from one sample sequenced in a study of neurological immune-mediated disorders. MiXCR, run by TCRdb on the 5' RACE reads, gives a single entry per CDR3 protein. The sample lists 75,000 to 85,000 distinct CDR3 sequences, roughly 15% occurring once. The specimen was PBMCs. These receptors were obtained from a woman aged 40 to 50 in good health.

V gene TRBV19 combines with J gene TRBJ2-2, with D maybe TRBD2 (5 bases). The germline V gene has CDR1 LNHDA and CDR2 SQIVND (reference sequence). V lost 7 bases and J 4 bases, leaving 13 bases between the germline ends. The CDR3 length is 14 residues. CDR3 amino acids: CASKPLGATGELFF. CDR3 in DNA: TGTGCCAGTAAGCCGTTGGGAGCCACCGGGGAGCTGTTTTTT. The full variable domain, its missing parts supplied by reference TRBV19 and TRBJ2-2, is DGGITQSPKYLFRKEGQNVTLSCEQNLNHDAMYWYRQDPGQGLRLIYYSQIVNDFQKGDIAEGYSVSREKKESFPLTVTSAQKNPTAFYLCASKPLGATGELFFGEGSRLTVL.

There are many counts of this clonotype. The V gene is TRBV7-2, the J gene TRBJ2-4, with TRBD2 matching 8 bases. J gave up 2 bases and V 2 bases, and 20 bases lay outside the gene matches. The CDR3 extends over 21 amino acids. Per the germline V gene, CDR1 is SGHTA and CDR2 is FQGNSA. CDR3 coding DNA: TGTGCCAGCAGCTTAACGTACGGTGGATTAGCGGGGTGGGGAACCAAAAACATTCAGTACTTC. Its protein is CASSLTYGGLAGWGTKNIQYF.

This clonotype has a count of ten or more. CDR3 in DNA: TGTGCCATCCGTCAGCGGGGGGACACAGATACGCAGTATTTT. Its translation: CAIRQRGDTDTQYF. The chain employs TRBV10-3 and TRBJ2-3; 9 positions agree with TRBD2. Unmatched junction bases numbered 5, after V lost 8 bases and J lost 2 bases. Germline V CDR1 and CDR2: ENHRY, SYGVKD. CDR3 length: 14 amino acids.

This clonotype was seen ten or more times. The gene calls are TRBV15 and TRBJ2-3; D unresolved. Trimming left V 2 bases short and J 0 bases short, with 12 bases between. The CDR3 sequence is 16 residues long. Germline V gives CDR1 LNHNV, CDR2 YYDKDF (reference sequence). The CDR3 reads CATSRPSRASTDTQYF. CDR3 coding DNA: TGTGCCACCAGCAGACCATCCAGAGCTAGCACAGATACGCAGTATTTT.

This clonotype qualifies as medium-sized. The chain combines TRBV7-9 with TRBJ2-5, with no clear D. Per germline, CDR1 SEHNR and CDR2 FQNEAQ (reference sequence). This CDR3 comprises 12 residues. Deletions cut 4 bases from V and 5 bases from J, with 8 bases between. CDR3 loop: CASSSDLETQYF. Written as DNA, the CDR3 is TGTGCCAGCAGCTCCGATTTGGAGACCCAGTACTTC.

The chain recombines TRBV20-1 with TRBJ2-7; D ambiguous. V was shortened by 3 bases and J by 4 bases, with 19 bases between the two germline ends. Germline V gene lookup returns CDR1 DFQATT and CDR2 SNEGSKA (reference sequence). CDR3 length equals 15 residues. CDR3 DNA: TGCAGTGCTAGCGGTCGGGCCCTGGGGTTTTACGAGCAGTACTTC. Translated: CSASGRALGFYEQYF.

This clonotype has at least ten counts. This rearrangement joins TRBV3-1 to TRBJ2-3; the D is unclear. The germline CDR1 and CDR2 sequences are LGHDT and YNNKEL (reference sequence). The CDR3 runs 14 residues. V lost 3 bases to trimming and J lost 3 bases, with 10 bases between them. The CDR3 region has the DNA TGTGCCAGCAGCCATGGGCGTTCTACAGATACGCAGTATTTT. This sequence encodes CASSHGRSTDTQYF.

This clonotype occurred many times. The chain carries TRBV5-1 and TRBJ2-3; perhaps TRBD2 as D (6 bases). The CDR3 sequence is 14 residues long. V lost 3 bases and J 1 base, leaving 9 bases between the germline ends. Germline V CDR1 and CDR2: SGHRS, YFSETQ. DNA for the CDR3: TGCGCCAGCAGCTCGGGACTCCGCACAGATACGCAGTATTTT. Translating it yields CASSSGLRTDTQYF.

This clonotype was seen at least ten times. The chain is built from TRBV5-1 and TRBJ2-1, with 9 bases matching TRBD1. V was clipped by 0 bases and J by 5 bases; unmatched bases: 3. This CDR3 is 15 amino acids long. In germline, CDR1 is SGHRS, CDR2 YFSETQ. CDR3 nucleotides: TGCGCCAGCAGCTTGGCGGGACAGGGTAACAATGAGCAGTTCTTC. The encoded protein is CASSLAGQGNNEQFF.

At least ten counts were recorded for this clonotype. The chain uses TRBV9 and TRBJ1-1; the D is unclear. V lost 0 bases, J lost 0 bases, and 3 bases lay in between. The CDR3 spans 13 residues. The germline CDR1 and CDR2 sequences are SGDLS and YYNGEE. DNA for the CDR3: TGTGCCAGCAGCGTAGACCTGAACACTGAAGCTTTCTTT. It codes for CASSVDLNTEAFF.

This clonotype was observed a single time. The CDR3 DNA is TGTGCCAGCAGCCAAGATGTGGGCAGGGTATACACCGGGGAGCTGTTTTTT. Protein product: CASSQDVGRVYTGELFF. The chain uses TRBV3-1 and TRBJ2-2, with D perhaps matching TRBD1 (5 bases). V was trimmed by 0 bases and J by 3 bases, leaving 14 bases between them. This CDR3 is 17 amino acids long. Germline values: CDR1 LGHDT, CDR2 YNNKEL (reference sequence).

The chain links TRBV30 to TRBJ1-1; TRBD1 might be the D (6 bases). The CDR3 sequence is 14 residues long. Germline V gene data show CDR1 as GTSNPN and CDR2 as SVGIG (reference sequence). V dropped 0 bases and J dropped 10 bases, with 18 bases sitting between them. The CDR3, as DNA: TGTGCCTGGAGTGTGGGGCCAGGGGCTCCACGAGCTTTCTTT. Its protein is CAWSVGPGAPRAFF.

This clonotype was observed many times. This chain connects TRBV20-1 to TRBJ2-5; 8 bases are shared with TRBD2. Germline V CDR1 and CDR2: DFQATT, SNEGSKA (reference sequence). J gave up 5 bases and V 3 bases, and 20 bases lay outside the gene matches. This CDR3 is 18 amino acids long. CDR3 coding DNA: TGCAGTGCTAGTAGGGCGTTTGGGAAAGCGGGGGAACGGGAGACCCAGTACTTC. This codes for CSASRAFGKAGERETQYF.

J is TRBJ2-7 and V is TRBV6-2 or TRBV6-3; D not resolved. With the DNA end fitting TRBJ2-4 better, the J assignment may be wrong. Germline V CDR1 and CDR2: MNHEY, SVGEGT. The CDR3 is 13 residues long. The CDR3 bases are TGTGCCAGCAGTATCCCGAGCAGAAACATTCAGTACTTC. Translated, it gives CASSIPSRNIQYF.

There are many counts of this clonotype. The V call is TRBV4-2, the J call TRBJ2-1; 11 bases match TRBD1. Germline V gene data show CDR1 as LGHNA and CDR2 as YNFKEQ. The V and J ends lost 5 bases and 4 bases, in that order; junction bases with no gene match: 10. The CDR3 length is 17 residues. This CDR3 is CASSAYPGQGAYNEQFF. CDR3 in DNA: TGTGCCAGCAGCGCATACCCCGGACAGGGGGCTTACAATGAGCAGTTCTTC.

The chain recombines TRBV19 with TRBJ1-5, with 9 positions matching TRBD1. The CDR3 is made up of 17 amino acids. Looked up from germline, CDR1 is LNHDA and CDR2 is SQIVND (reference sequence). Trimming removed 3 bases from V and 2 bases from J; junction bases left unmatched: 8. The CDR3, as DNA: TGTGCCAGTAGTATCTGGACAGGGGAGTTGGGCAATCAGCCCCAGCATTTT. This encodes CASSIWTGELGNQPQHF. Full variable domain (missing parts from reference TRBV19 and TRBJ1-5): DGGITQSPKYLFRKEGQNVTLSCEQNLNHDAMYWYRQDPGQGLRLIYYSQIVNDFQKGDIAEGYSVSREKKESFPLTVTSAQKNPTAFYLCASSIWTGELGNQPQHFGDGTRLSIL.

This clonotype has at least ten counts. The rearrangement joins TRBV28 to TRBJ1-4, with D maybe TRBD1 (5 bases). The germline gives CDR1 MDHEN, CDR2 SYDVKM. The CDR3 has 15 residues. V was trimmed by 7 bases and J by 7 bases, leaving 19 bases between them. The CDR3 coding sequence is TGTGCCAGCACCTCTATTCGGGCAGGGTCTGAAAAACTGTTTTTT. Translating it yields CASTSIRAGSEKLFF. Using reference TRBV28 and TRBJ1-4 for the parts outside the CDR3, the full variable domain is DVKVTQSSRYLVKRTGEKVFLECVQDMDHENMFWYRQDPGLGLRLIYFSYDVKMKEKGDIPEGYSVSREKKERFSLILESASTNQTSMYLCASTSIRAGSEKLFFGSGTQLSVL.

This clonotype was counted ten times or more. Written as DNA, the CDR3 is TGTGCCAGCAGTTTCGGACAGGGGAAAGAGGACTATGGCTACACCTTC. This gives the protein CASSFGQGKEDYGYTF. The chain has TRBV12-3 or TRBV12-4 and TRBJ1-2; 9 bases line up with TRBD1. Germline trimming cut 3 bases from V and 3 bases from J; bases unmatched to any gene: 8. The CDR3 runs 16 residues.

This clonotype occurred many times. This chain joins TRBV20-1 and TRBJ2-7, with D perhaps TRBD2 (6 bases). The V end was cut by 6 bases, the J end by 3 bases, with 15 bases between. The V gene's germline CDR1 is DFQATT and CDR2 SNEGSKA (reference sequence). The length of the CDR3 is 13 residues. Written as DNA, the CDR3 is TGCAGTGCGGAGGGCCGTCTGGGCTACGAGCAGTACTTC. Translating gives CSAEGRLGYEQYF.

This clonotype was counted at least ten times. The chain combines TRBV6-2 or TRBV6-3 with TRBJ1-5, with 7 positions matching TRBD1. The CDR3 sequence is 11 residues long. The V gene end was trimmed by 8 bases and the J gene end by 9 bases; junction bases not matched to a gene: 4. The germline gives CDR1 MNHEY, CDR2 SVGEGT. The CDR3 sequence: CASSQGGPQHF. The CDR3 nucleotides are TGTGCCAGCTCCCAGGGGGGGCCCCAGCATTTT.

This clonotype has a count of ten or more. J is TRBJ1-1 and V is TRBV12-3 or TRBV12-4, with D perhaps TRBD1 (5 bases). The ends were cut back, 9 bases at V and 2 bases at J, with 10 bases in the middle. The CDR3 extends over 12 amino acids. The CDR3 spells CASRGSNTEAFF. CDR3 nucleotide sequence: TGTGCCAGTCGGGGCAGCAACACTGAAGCTTTCTTT.

Details on this clonotype: The junction departs from germline at one end; a sequencing error may be responsible. The chain joins TRBV5-1 to TRBJ2-1; the match to TRBD2 covers 10 bases. The germline gives CDR1 SGHRS, CDR2 YFSETQ. The CDR3 is made up of 16 amino acids. CDR3 region: CSSSLSLASGGSEQFF. The CDR3 DNA is TGCTCCAGCAGCTTGTCGCTAGCTAGCGGGGGTAGTGAGCAGTTCTTC.

This clonotype was recorded a few times. This chain joins TRBV3-1 and TRBJ2-5; D is ambiguous. Germline V CDR1 and CDR2: LGHDT, YNNKEL (reference sequence). V lost 0 bases, J lost 0 bases, and 2 bases lay in between. This CDR3 is 13 amino acids long. This CDR3 is CASSQEYQETQYF. The CDR3 DNA follows: TGTGCCAGCAGCCAAGAGTACCAAGAGACCCAGTACTTC.

Ten or more counts support this clonotype. The junction and the germline gene differ at one end; a read error may be behind it. The chain is built from TRBV7-2 and TRBJ2-1; 14 bases agree with TRBD2. Germline-derived CDR1 and CDR2 are SGHTA and FQGNSA. CDR3 length: 14 residues. CDR3 in DNA: TGTGCCAGCAGTTTAGGGAGACTAGCGGGGGGGGAGTTCTTC. It encodes CASSLGRLAGGEFF.

This clonotype was detected many times. J is TRBJ2-7 and V is TRBV7-2; TRBD2 matches 10 bases. V was pared by 6 bases and J by 4 bases, with 6 bases of the junction left unmatched. The CDR3 covers 14 residues. The germline CDR1 and CDR2 sequences are SGHTA and FQGNSA. DNA for the CDR3: TGTGCCAGCAGTCTTAGCGGGGGGACTTACGAGCAGTACGTC. Amino acid sequence: CASSLSGGTYEQYV.

The table lists this clonotype with many counts. DNA of the CDR3: TGCGCCAGCAGCCAGACCTGGGGACAGGGGATGGCAGATACGCAGTATTTT. Translation gives CASSQTWGQGMADTQYF. V gene TRBV4-1 combines with J gene TRBJ2-3; 10 bases fit TRBD1. Germline CDR1 MGHRA, CDR2 YSYEKL. The CDR3 runs to 17 residues. The V segment lost 3 bases and the J segment 4 bases; nucleotides outside the gene matches: 10.

In this sample, this clonotype turned up a few times. The genes are TRBV7-6 and TRBJ2-1, with unresolved D. This CDR3 region has 15 residues. The ends were cut back, 5 bases at V and 4 bases at J, with 15 bases in the middle. Germline V lookup: CDR1 SGHVS, CDR2 FNYEAQ. CDR3 sequence reads: CASSPGLLGYNEQFF. The CDR3 DNA reads as TGTGCCAGCAGCCCCGGTTTATTGGGATACAATGAGCAGTTCTTC.

This clonotype appeared many times. The chain employs TRBV20-1 and TRBJ2-2; D unresolved. V was clipped by 7 bases and J by 6 bases, with 12 bases between them. This CDR3 comprises 12 residues. Germline CDR1 is DFQATT and CDR2 is SNEGSKA (reference sequence). The CDR3: CSGESLPGELFF. DNA of the CDR3: TGCAGTGGCGAATCCCTTCCCGGGGAGCTGTTTTTT.